This paragraph covers one T cell receptor (beta chain) sequence. Its specificity is not known. These data originate in a study of PD-1 blockade in classical Hodgkin lymphoma. Study as a whole: Patients were given intravenous nivolumab, 3 mg/kg, every 2 weeks.

Findings and caveats of the study: TCR diversity in CD4+, not CD8+, cells rose significantly by C4D1.

Between the trimmed V and J ends, which lost 6 bases and 3 bases, there was a span of 14 bases. The CDR3 length is 14 residues. The germline V gene has CDR1 KGHSH and CDR2 LQKENI. Time point noted: cycle 4 day 1 (C4D1), after 5 to 7 weeks of nivolumab. There was relapse after autologous stem cell transplantation in every patient, and there was variation in brentuximab vedotin exposure. Complete response, partial response or progressive disease constituted the best responses recorded. Some clones are missing from TCRdb's copy, which holds only in-frame ones; the method was immunoSEQ multiplex PCR. The table shows tens of thousands of clones, with roughly 78% occurring only once.

The V and J genes are TRBV18 and TRBJ1-1; no definite D call. The input for sequencing was peripheral blood mononuclear cells (PBMCs), taken before the fourth cycle of nivolumab. This TCR came from a human donor with classical Hodgkin lymphoma. The CDR3 DNA sequence: TGTGCCAGCTCGTCCGATGGACGGGACACTGAAGCTTTCTTT. Encoded protein: CASSSDGRDTEAFF.